This entry describes one TCR beta chain. This clone's antigen is unknown. Base quality data are lacking; no much larger clone is found one base away. There are 16 amino acids in the CDR3, from cysteine to phenylalanine inclusive. Only the CDR3 DNA is retained, 48 bases long and in frame from the first base. CDR1 SGHRS and CDR2 YFSETQ were looked up in the germline V gene. The germline V and J ends show losses of 0 bases and 4 bases respectively, and no gene match explains 4 bases of the junction. Library prep was done by the immunoSEQ multiplex PCR assay. As for the original processing: A statistical classification framework was built to diagnose cytomegalovirus status from the catalog of TCR beta chain sequences. Sourced from immuneACCESS, this table was stored by TCRdb with only in-frame sequences that have V and J called. A share of the clones is absent; for the studies checked, an unresolved V gene accounts for under half, and the remainder has no known explanation. The DNA was the basis for D and trimming; V, J and clone size are from that table. The sample includes under 100,000 clones, with roughly 96% observed a single time. The ten largest make up approximately 1.3% of the sample.

This record belongs to a study of cytomegalovirus exposure and HLA in healthy donors (dated by TCRdb to the late 2010s). About the full investigation: According to a later analysis, the roughly 130 validation repertoires were produced on the same platform as the 680 or so repertoires of the first cohort. The study was designed to test whether signatures of past pathogen exposure could be identified by cataloging public T cell receptors. Along with the roughly 700-subject first cohort, a separate validation cohort of some 130 different subjects was used. The study combined high-throughput TCR immunosequencing, statistical association of individual TCRs with disease status, and machine learning to predict cytomegalovirus infection status.

The donors belonged to the validation cohort of around 110 subjects, which was separate from the approximately 680-subject first cohort. Broader findings and caveats from the paper: It was suggested by the authors that the approach could potentially be generalized to other disease states and immunological phenotypes. A few of the identified cytomegalovirus-associated TCR beta chains were confirmed in vitro to be specific for cytomegalovirus antigens. A later analysis lacked HLA typing for the validation cohort, so it scored co-occurrence in that cohort across all 130 or so repertoires. Subsequent analysis determined that TCRs grouped into clusters in the first cohort also showed a tendency toward co-occurrence across the 130 or so validation repertoires, and roughly 95% of cluster scores exceeded 0. In both the original and validation cohorts, the classifier was reported to diagnose cytomegalovirus status with high specificity and sensitivity. Most TCR sequences were seen in very few donors, while some public TCRs were found in many individuals. A total of 150 or so TCR beta chains were listed by the study as associated with cytomegalovirus.

The sequence was collected from a woman younger than 35 in good health and CMV-seronegative. The chain was built from TRBV5-1 and TRBJ2-1, and 10 junctional nucleotides match TRBD2. Sequenced material: PBMCs. The CDR3 corresponds to CASSLEPSGRYNEQFF. The sequence in DNA is TGCGCCAGCAGCTTGGAGCCTAGCGGGAGATACAATGAGCAGTTCTTC.